This passage covers 18 T cell receptor beta chains from one sample sequenced in a study of T cell changes during pregnancy in multiple sclerosis. Profiled with immunoSEQ multiplex PCR; TCRdb holds only in-frame clones, not every one. In the table there are around 88,000 clones, approximately 90% of which are singletons. Sequenced here: peripheral blood, sampled after pregnancy. Source of these receptors: a female donor in good health, enrolled as a control in a pregnancy study.

This clone was seen once. V and J are TRBV2 and TRBJ1-2; weak D call: TRBD1 (5 bases). Germline V gene lookup returns CDR1 SNHLY and CDR2 FYNNEI. The CDR3 sequence is 16 residues long. Trimming shortened V by 2 bases and J by 4 bases, and 17 bases separated the two germline ends. The CDR3, as DNA: TGTGCCAGCAGTGAATATCGACTTGGACATAGCTATGGCTACACCTTC. It yields the protein CASSEYRLGHSYGYTF.

V and J are TRBV19 and TRBJ2-7, with a tentative D call TRBD1 (6 bases). There are 15 residues in the CDR3. Germline CDR1 LNHDA, CDR2 SQIVND (reference sequence). Trimming took off 3 bases at V and 3 bases at J, with 15 bases between the two ends. The CDR3 protein is CASSMNSGTFYEQYF. DNA of the CDR3: TGTGCCAGTAGTATGAACTCGGGGACATTCTACGAGCAGTACTTC. Looking up the rest from reference TRBV19 and TRBJ2-7 gives the full variable domain: DGGITQSPKYLFRKEGQNVTLSCEQNLNHDAMYWYRQDPGQGLRLIYYSQIVNDFQKGDIAEGYSVSREKKESFPLTVTSAQKNPTAFYLCASSMNSGTFYEQYFGPGTRLTVT.

V usage is TRBV5-1 and J usage is TRBJ1-6; TRBD1 matches 10 bases. In germline, CDR1 is SGHRS, CDR2 YFSETQ. The CDR3 consists of 15 residues. V was pared by 0 bases and J by 7 bases, with 1 base of the junction left unmatched. DNA for the CDR3: TGCGCCAGCAGCTTGGGGGACAGGGGAAATTCACCCCTCCACTTT. Its translation is CASSLGDRGNSPLHF.

This chain links TRBV9 with TRBJ2-7; D is unclear. The CDR3 contains 14 residues. V was shortened by 3 bases and J by 6 bases, with 16 bases between the two germline ends. Germline V gene lookup returns CDR1 SGDLS and CDR2 YYNGEE. CDR3 sequence reads: CASSGSSSVSEQYF. CDR3 in DNA: TGTGCCAGCAGCGGATCCTCCTCCGTGAGCGAGCAGTACTTC.

The chain uses TRBV19 and TRBJ2-7, with D unresolved. Germline V lookup: CDR1 LNHDA, CDR2 SQIVND (reference sequence). V was trimmed by 8 bases and J by 3 bases, leaving 14 bases between them. This CDR3 comprises 13 residues. CDR3 nucleotide sequence: TGTGCCAGTGGTGTGAGGTCGGGCTACGAGCAGTACTTC. Protein sequence: CASGVRSGYEQYF.

The chain is built from TRBV6-1 and TRBJ1-5; 7 bases map to TRBD1. V gave up 7 bases and J gave up 4 bases; unmatched junction bases: 10. The CDR3 consists of 15 residues. Looked up from germline, CDR1 is MNHNS and CDR2 is SASEGT. Here the CDR3 reads CASIIGGQANQPQHF. The CDR3 DNA is TGTGCCAGCATCATCGGCGGACAGGCTAATCAGCCCCAGCATTTT.

The V and J genes are TRBV19 and TRBJ1-2, with 9 nucleotides matching TRBD1. V dropped 1 base and J dropped 4; count of bases not matched to a gene: 4. The CDR3 spans 15 residues. The germline CDR1 and CDR2 sequences are LNHDA and SQIVND (reference sequence). CDR3 coding DNA: TGTGCCAGTAGTATAGGTTTGGGACAGGGCTATGGCTACACCTTC. This gives the protein CASSIGLGQGYGYTF.

The rearrangement links TRBV19 to TRBJ2-7; a possible D gene is TRBD2 (5 bases). Germline lookup yields CDR1 LNHDA and CDR2 SQIVND (reference sequence). The CDR3 runs 14 residues. V dropped 0 bases and J dropped 0 bases, with 6 bases sitting between them. CDR3 in DNA: TGTGCCAGTAGTATAGACCGGGACTCCTACGAGCAGTACTTC. It specifies CASSIDRDSYEQYF.

This chain joins TRBV9 and TRBJ2-5; maybe TRBD2 (6 bases). The CDR3 runs to 14 residues. Germline assignment: CDR1 SGDLS and CDR2 YYNGEE. Deletions cut 4 bases from V and 1 base from J, with 11 bases between. CDR3 DNA: TGTGCCAGCAGCATCGGGGGAACCCAAGAGACCCAGTACTTC. Protein product: CASSIGGTQETQYF.

The rearrangement joins TRBV5-1 to TRBJ2-1; 8 positions agree with TRBD2. This CDR3 contains 13 residues. J was trimmed by 7 bases and V by 7 bases; bases with no gene match: 7. Looked up from germline, CDR1 is SGHRS and CDR2 is YFSETQ. The CDR3 bases are TGCGCCAGCGCCGAGCGGGAGTTGAATGAGCAGTTCTTC. Translated, it gives CASAERELNEQFF. Full variable domain (outside the CDR3, taken from reference TRBV5-1 and TRBJ2-1): KAGVTQTPRYLIKTRGQQVTLSCSPISGHRSVSWYQQTPGQGLQFLFEYFSETQRNKGNFPGRFSGRQFSNSRSEMNVSTLELGDSALYLCASAERELNEQFFGPGTRLTVL.

The chain employs TRBV7-9 and TRBJ1-3; 7 positions agree with TRBD1. The junction had 9 bases not matched to a gene; V was cut back by 5 bases and J by 2 bases. This CDR3 region has 16 residues. CDR1 is SEHNR and CDR2 is FQNEAQ in the germline V gene (reference sequence). The DNA of the CDR3 is TGTGCCAGCAGCAGCTACGTACAGGGGACTGGAAACACCATATATTTT. Protein product: CASSSYVQGTGNTIYF.

V and J are TRBV19 and TRBJ2-2, with 11 bases that match TRBD1. V trimming: 9 bases; J trimming: 6 bases; junction bases outside the gene matches: 3. From germline, CDR1 is LNHDA and CDR2 SQIVND (reference sequence). This CDR3 comprises 13 residues. CDR3 protein: CASRDRGAGELFF. The CDR3 nucleotides are TGTGCCAGCCGGGACAGGGGGGCCGGGGAGCTGTTTTTT.

The chain uses TRBV5-1 and TRBJ1-1, with 11 bases identical to TRBD1. V trimming: 3 bases; J trimming: 6 bases; junction bases outside the gene matches: 10. The CDR3 is made up of 16 amino acids. From germline, CDR1 is SGHRS and CDR2 YFSETQ. The CDR3 is CASSWGSGTGGSEAFF. The CDR3 nucleotides read TGCGCCAGCAGCTGGGGATCCGGGACAGGGGGATCTGAAGCTTTCTTT.

This clone was recorded only once. The chain couples TRBV7-9 to TRBJ2-1; weak D call: TRBD2 (5 bases). The V end was cut by 3 bases, the J end by 0 bases, with 9 bases between. CDR1 and CDR2 (germline): SEHNR, FQNEAQ (reference sequence). The length of the CDR3 is 15 residues. CDR3 coding DNA: TGTGCCAGCAGCTTCGGGGAGAGCTCCTACAATGAGCAGTTCTTC. Translated: CASSFGESSYNEQFF. Full variable domain (remainder filled in from reference TRBV7-9 and TRBJ2-1): DTGVSQNPRHKITKRGQNVTFRCDPISEHNRLYWYRQTLGQGPEFLTYFQNEAQLEKSRLLSDRFSAERPKGSFSTLEIQRTEQGDSAMYLCASSFGESSYNEQFFGPGTRLTVL.

DNA of the CDR3: TGTGCCAGCAGTGAACTCCGGGGAGTCCGCGGGCAGCCCCAGCATTTT. This encodes CASSELRGVRGQPQHF. The chain is built from TRBV6-1 and TRBJ1-5; D gene ambiguous. This CDR3 comprises 16 residues. Trimming stripped 2 bases from V and 7 bases from J, with 18 bases between. Per the germline V gene, CDR1 is MNHNS and CDR2 is SASEGT.

The rearrangement uses TRBV4-2 and TRBJ2-3; 9 positions match TRBD2. This CDR3 is built from 19 residues. Germline CDR1 LGHNA, CDR2 YNFKEQ. Losses at the gene ends were 0 bases for V and 5 bases for J; bases not matched to a gene: 15. This CDR3 reads CASSQDQGGAGGVKDTQYF. In DNA, the CDR3 is TGTGCCAGCAGCCAAGATCAAGGCGGCGCGGGGGGGGTCAAAGATACGCAGTATTTT.

V usage is TRBV7-6 and J usage is TRBJ2-5; 9 bases are shared with TRBD2. Germline CDR1 SGHVS, CDR2 FNYEAQ. J was trimmed by 0 bases and V by 2 bases; bases with no gene match: 16. The CDR3 sequence is 20 residues long. The CDR3 coding sequence is TGTGCCAGCAGCTTAAGCCCTGGTTTGACAGAGCGGGGGGACCAAGAGACCCAGTACTTC. Its translation is CASSLSPGLTERGDQETQYF.

This clone appeared a single time. J is TRBJ2-5 and V is TRBV4-1; 12 bases are a match to TRBD2. The J call may be mistaken, given a closer DNA end match to TRBJ2-7. The CDR3 sequence is 18 residues long. Germline-derived CDR1 and CDR2 are MGHRA and YSYEKL. The CDR3 reads CASSQGLLAGGASYEQYF. CDR3 DNA sequence: TGCGCCAGCAGCCAAGGCTTGCTAGCGGGGGGGGCCTCCTACGAGCAGTACTTC.